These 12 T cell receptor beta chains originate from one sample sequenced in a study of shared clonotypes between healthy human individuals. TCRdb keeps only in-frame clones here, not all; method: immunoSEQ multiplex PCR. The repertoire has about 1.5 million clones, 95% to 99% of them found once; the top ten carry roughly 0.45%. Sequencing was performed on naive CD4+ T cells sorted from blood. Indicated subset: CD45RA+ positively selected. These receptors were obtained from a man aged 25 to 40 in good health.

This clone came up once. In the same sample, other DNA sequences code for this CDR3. This chain's CDR3 is CASSLLGYEQFF. The CDR3 nucleotides are TGTGCCAGCAGCTTACTGGGCTATGAGCAGTTCTTC. This chain joins TRBV7-2 and TRBJ2-1; no clear D gene. Germline CDR1 is SGHTA and CDR2 is FQGNSA. The CDR3 spans 12 residues. Deletions cut 2 bases from V and 8 bases from J, with 7 bases between.

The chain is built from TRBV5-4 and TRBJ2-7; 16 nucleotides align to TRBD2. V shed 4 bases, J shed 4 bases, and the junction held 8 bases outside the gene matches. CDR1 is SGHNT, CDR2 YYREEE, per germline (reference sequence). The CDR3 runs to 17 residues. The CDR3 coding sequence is TGTGCCAGCAGCGAAGCCCCGGGACTAGCGGGAGGGTACGAGCAGTACTTC. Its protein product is CASSEAPGLAGGYEQYF.

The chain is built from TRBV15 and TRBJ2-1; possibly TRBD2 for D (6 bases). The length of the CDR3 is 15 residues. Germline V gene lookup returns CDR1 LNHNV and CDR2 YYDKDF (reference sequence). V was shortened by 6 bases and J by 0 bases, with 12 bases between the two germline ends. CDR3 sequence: CATRGGTRSYNEQFF. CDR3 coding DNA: TGTGCCACCAGGGGCGGGACCCGCTCCTACAATGAGCAGTTCTTC. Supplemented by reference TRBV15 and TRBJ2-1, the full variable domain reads DAMVIQNPRYQVTQFGKPVTLSCSQTLNHNVMYWYQQKSSQAPKLLFHYYDKDFNNEADTPDNFQSRRPNTSFCFLDIRSPGLGDTAMYLCATRGGTRSYNEQFFGPGTRLTVL.

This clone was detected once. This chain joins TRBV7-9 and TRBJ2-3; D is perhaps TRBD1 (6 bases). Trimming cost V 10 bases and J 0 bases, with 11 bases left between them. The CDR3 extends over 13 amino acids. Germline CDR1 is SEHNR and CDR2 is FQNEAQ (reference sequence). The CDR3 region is CANQGRSTDTQYF. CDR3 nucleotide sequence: TGTGCCAACCAGGGGCGTAGCACAGATACGCAGTATTTT.

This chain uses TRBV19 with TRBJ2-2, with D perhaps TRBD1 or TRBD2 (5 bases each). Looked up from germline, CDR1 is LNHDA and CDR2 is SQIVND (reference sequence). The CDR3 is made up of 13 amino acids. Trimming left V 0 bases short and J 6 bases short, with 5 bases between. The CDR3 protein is CASSIEGAGELFF. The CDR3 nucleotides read TGTGCCAGTAGTATAGAGGGGGCCGGGGAGCTGTTTTTT.

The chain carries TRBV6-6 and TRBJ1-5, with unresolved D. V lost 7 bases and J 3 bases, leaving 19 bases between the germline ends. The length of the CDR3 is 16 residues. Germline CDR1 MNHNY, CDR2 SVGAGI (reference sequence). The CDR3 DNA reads TGTGCCAGCACCGACCCTGGATCTCCTGCCAATCAGCCCCAGCATTTT. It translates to CASTDPGSPANQPQHF.

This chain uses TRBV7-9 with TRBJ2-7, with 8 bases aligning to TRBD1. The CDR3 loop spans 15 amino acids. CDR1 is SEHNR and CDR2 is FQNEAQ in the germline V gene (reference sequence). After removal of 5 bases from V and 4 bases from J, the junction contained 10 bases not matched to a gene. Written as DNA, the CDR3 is TGTGCCAGCAGCACCTACACGGGACAGGTTTACGAGCAGTACTTC. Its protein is CASSTYTGQVYEQYF.

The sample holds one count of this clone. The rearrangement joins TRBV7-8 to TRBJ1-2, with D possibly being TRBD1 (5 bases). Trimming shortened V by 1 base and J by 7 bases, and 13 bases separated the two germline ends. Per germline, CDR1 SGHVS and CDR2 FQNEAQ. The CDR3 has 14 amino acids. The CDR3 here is CASSLGAGLGGYTF. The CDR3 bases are TGTGCCAGCAGCTTAGGGGCAGGGCTTGGTGGCTACACCTTC.

The CDR3 protein is CASSTLPGNYGYTF. CDR3 DNA: TGTGCCAGCAGTACGCTTCCAGGGAACTATGGCTACACCTTC. The V call is TRBV28, the J call TRBJ1-2; D possibly corresponds to TRBD1 (5 bases). The CDR3 totals 14 residues. Germline V gene sequence: CDR1 MDHEN, CDR2 SYDVKM. With 5 bases removed from V and 2 bases from J, the gap between germline ends came to 12 bases.

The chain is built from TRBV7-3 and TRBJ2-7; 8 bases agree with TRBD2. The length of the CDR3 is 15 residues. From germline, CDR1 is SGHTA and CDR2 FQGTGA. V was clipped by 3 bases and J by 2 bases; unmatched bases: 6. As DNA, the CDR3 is TGTGCCAGCAGCTTGTACGTCGGGAGGGCCTACGAGCAGTACTTC. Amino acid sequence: CASSLYVGRAYEQYF.

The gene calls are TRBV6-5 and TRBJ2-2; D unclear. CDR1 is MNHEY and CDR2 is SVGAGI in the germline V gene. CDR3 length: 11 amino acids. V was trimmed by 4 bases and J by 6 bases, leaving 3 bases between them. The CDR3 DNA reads TGTGCCAGCAGTTCTCCCGGGGAGCTGTTTTTT. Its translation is CASSSPGELFF.

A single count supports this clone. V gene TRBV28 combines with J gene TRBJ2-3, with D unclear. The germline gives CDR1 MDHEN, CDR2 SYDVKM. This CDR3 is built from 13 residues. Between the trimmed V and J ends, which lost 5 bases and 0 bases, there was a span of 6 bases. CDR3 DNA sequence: TGTGCCAGCAGTCAAACAAGCACAGATACGCAGTATTTT. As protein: CASSQTSTDTQYF.